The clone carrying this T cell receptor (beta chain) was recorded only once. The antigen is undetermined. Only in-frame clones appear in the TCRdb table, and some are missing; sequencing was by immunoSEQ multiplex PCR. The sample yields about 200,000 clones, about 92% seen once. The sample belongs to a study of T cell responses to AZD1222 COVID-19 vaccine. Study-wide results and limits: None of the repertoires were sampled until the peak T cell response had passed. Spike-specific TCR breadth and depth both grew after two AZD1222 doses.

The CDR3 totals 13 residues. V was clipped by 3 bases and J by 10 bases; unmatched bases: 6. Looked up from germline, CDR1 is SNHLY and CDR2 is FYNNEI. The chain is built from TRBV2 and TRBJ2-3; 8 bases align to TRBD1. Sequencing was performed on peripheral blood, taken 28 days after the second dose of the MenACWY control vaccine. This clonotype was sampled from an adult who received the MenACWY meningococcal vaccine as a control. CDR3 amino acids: CASSDRSRGPQYF. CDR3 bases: TGTGCCAGCAGTGATCGGTCCAGGGGGCCGCAGTATTTT. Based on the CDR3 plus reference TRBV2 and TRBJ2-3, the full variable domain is EPEVTQTPSHQVTQMGQEVILRCVPISNHLYFYWYRQILGQKVEFLVSFYNNEISEKSEIFDDQFSVERPDGSNFTLKIRSTKLEDSAMYFCASSDRSRGPQYFGPGTRLTVL.